Presented here are 32 T cell receptor beta chains from one specimen sequenced in a study of T cell changes during pregnancy in multiple sclerosis. The assay was immunoSEQ multiplex PCR, and TCRdb's table has in-frame clones only and misses some. Seen here are over 30,000 clones, just over 85% observed once, and the top ten hold around 1.2%. Material: CD4+ T cells from peripheral blood mononuclear cells, obtained before pregnancy. The source of these receptors is a female donor with multiple sclerosis, enrolled in a pregnancy study.

The chain couples TRBV25-1 to TRBJ2-1; TRBD2 agrees at 12 bases. The germline CDR1 and CDR2 sequences are MGHDK and SYGVNS. This CDR3 region has 16 residues. The V gene end was trimmed by 4 bases and the J gene end by 3 bases; junction bases not matched to a gene: 4. CDR3 in amino acids: CASSGGTSGFYNEQFF. In nucleotides, the CDR3 is TGTGCCAGCAGTGGAGGGACTAGCGGGTTCTACAATGAGCAGTTCTTC.

This clone turned up a few times. Here the CDR3 DNA reads TGTGCCAGCAGAGCCCAGGGGCGAAACACTGAAGCTTTCTTT. It specifies CASRAQGRNTEAFF. The chain couples TRBV28 to TRBJ1-1; a possible D gene is TRBD1 (6 bases). Trimming took off 6 bases at V and 2 bases at J, with 13 bases between the two ends. CDR3 length equals 14 residues. Germline V gives CDR1 MDHEN, CDR2 SYDVKM. Full variable domain (missing parts from reference TRBV28 and TRBJ1-1): DVKVTQSSRYLVKRTGEKVFLECVQDMDHENMFWYRQDPGLGLRLIYFSYDVKMKEKGDIPEGYSVSREKKERFSLILESASTNQTSMYLCASRAQGRNTEAFFGQGTRLTVV.

Written as DNA, the CDR3 is TGTGCCATCTTGCCAGGGATCGACACCGGGGAGCTGTTTTTT. The encoded protein is CAILPGIDTGELFF. This chain joins TRBV10-3 and TRBJ2-2; D might be TRBD1 (5 bases). The CDR3 sequence is 14 residues long. The V end was cut by 8 bases, the J end by 3 bases, with 13 bases between. Germline V gene data show CDR1 as ENHRY and CDR2 as SYGVKD.

This chain uses TRBV6-5 with TRBJ1-1, with D perhaps TRBD1 (6 bases). CDR1 is MNHEY, CDR2 SVGAGI, per germline. The V end lost 2 bases, the J end lost 8 bases, and 9 bases lay between the germline ends. The CDR3 runs 12 residues. In nucleotides, the CDR3 is TGTGCCAGCAGTTACGTTCAGGGGGAAGCTTTCTTT. Encoded protein: CASSYVQGEAFF.

The chain is built from TRBV6-6 and TRBJ2-1; a possible D gene is TRBD2 (5 bases). The CDR3 sequence is 15 residues long. Germline loops: CDR1 MNHNY, CDR2 SVGAGI (reference sequence). V was trimmed by 2 bases and J by 0 bases, leaving 8 bases between them. CDR3 coding DNA: TGTGCCAGCAGTTACGGAGGCCTCTCCTACAATGAGCAGTTCTTC. It encodes CASSYGGLSYNEQFF.

The rearrangement links TRBV19 to TRBJ1-2, with 8 bases lining up with TRBD1. V was pared by 8 bases and J by 7 bases, with 15 bases of the junction left unmatched. The germline CDR1 and CDR2 sequences are LNHDA and SQIVND (reference sequence). The CDR3 contains 15 residues. The CDR3 sequence: CASQSISQGAGGYTF. The CDR3 DNA reads TGTGCCAGTCAAAGTATTAGCCAGGGGGCCGGTGGCTACACCTTC. Filled out from reference TRBV19 and TRBJ1-2, the complete variable domain reads DGGITQSPKYLFRKEGQNVTLSCEQNLNHDAMYWYRQDPGQGLRLIYYSQIVNDFQKGDIAEGYSVSREKKESFPLTVTSAQKNPTAFYLCASQSISQGAGGYTFGSGTRLTVV.

The V and J genes are TRBV30 and TRBJ2-5, with 7 bases identical to TRBD2. V lost 4 bases and J lost 9; bases outside the gene matches: 14. Germline V gives CDR1 GTSNPN, CDR2 SVGIG (reference sequence). The CDR3 runs 14 residues. The CDR3 region has the DNA TGTGCCTGGACATACGGCGGGAGAGGGTGGGCCCAGTACTTC. This codes for CAWTYGGRGWAQYF.

This clone was seen only once. The CDR3 DNA is TGTGCCAGCAGCCAAGAAAGAGGGAATACTGAAGCTTTCTTT. Translation: CASSQERGNTEAFF. This chain links TRBV4-2 with TRBJ1-1; D not resolved. The CDR3 has 14 amino acids. Germline-derived CDR1 and CDR2 are LGHNA and YNFKEQ. The V and J ends lost 0 bases and 5 bases respectively, with 10 bases between them.

The chain employs TRBV18 and TRBJ1-5; 8 bases are a match to TRBD1. V shed 3 bases, J shed 4 bases, and the junction held 5 bases outside the gene matches. Germline CDR1 is KGHSH and CDR2 is LQKENI. The CDR3 extends over 15 amino acids. DNA for the CDR3: TGTGCCAGCTCACCGAACGACAGGGGTAATCAGCCCCAGCATTTT. It is translated as CASSPNDRGNQPQHF.

This clone is labeled as medium-sized. This chain links TRBV6-1 with TRBJ1-1, with D hard to call. Per the germline V gene, CDR1 is MNHNS and CDR2 is SASEGT. V lost 4 bases, J lost 1 base, and 10 bases lay in between. The CDR3 has 14 residues. CDR3 DNA sequence: TGTGCCAGCAGTGTCGAGGGCCCGAACACTGAAGCTTTCTTT. Its translation: CASSVEGPNTEAFF.

The chain joins TRBV7-2 to TRBJ1-1; TRBD1 aligns across 9 bases. CDR3 length: 17 residues. Germline CDR1 is SGHTA and CDR2 is FQGNSA. V was pared by 5 bases and J by 3 bases, with 13 bases of the junction left unmatched. The CDR3 region is CASSLGQGRVWDTEAFF. CDR3 DNA sequence: TGTGCCAGCAGCCTAGGACAGGGGAGGGTATGGGACACTGAAGCTTTCTTT.

V and J are TRBV27 and TRBJ2-3; 13 bases match TRBD2. The germline V gene encodes CDR1 MNHEY and CDR2 SMNVEV (reference sequence). This CDR3 is 16 amino acids long. Trimming removed 7 bases from V and 1 base from J; junction bases left unmatched: 5. CDR3 residues: CASKRGLAGRTDTQYF. The CDR3 DNA follows: TGTGCCAGCAAGCGGGGACTAGCGGGGCGCACAGATACGCAGTATTTT.

The chain uses TRBV2 and TRBJ2-3; 8 bases are a match to TRBD1. Germline V gene data show CDR1 as SNHLY and CDR2 as FYNNEI. The CDR3 sequence is 15 residues long. V lost 5 bases to trimming and J lost 1 base; unmatched junction nucleotides: 5. CDR3 loop: CASSPGTGGTDTQYF. The DNA for the CDR3 is TGTGCCAGCAGTCCCGGGACAGGTGGCACAGATACGCAGTATTTT.

This clone was seen only once. This rearrangement joins TRBV5-6 to TRBJ1-1, with D unclear. The CDR3 loop spans 13 amino acids. CDR1 and CDR2 (germline): SGHDT, YYEEEE. V lost 7 bases and J lost 0, with 10 bases in between. CDR3 sequence (DNA): TGTGCCAGCTCGCGAATCTTGAACACTGAAGCTTTCTTT. Amino acid sequence: CASSRILNTEAFF.

This chain links TRBV2 with TRBJ1-5; 7 nucleotides match TRBD1. Trimming took 4 bases from V and 4 from J; bases not matched to a gene: 7. Germline V gene data show CDR1 as SNHLY and CDR2 as FYNNEI. CDR3 length equals 15 residues. In DNA, the CDR3 is TGTGCCAGCAGTGGTGGACAGGTTCAGAATCAGCCCCAGCATTTT. It translates to CASSGGQVQNQPQHF.

The rearrangement joins TRBV5-5 to TRBJ1-1; D not certain. The V gene's germline CDR1 is SGHKS and CDR2 YYEKEE (reference sequence). The CDR3 sequence is 16 residues long. Deletions cut 2 bases from V and 3 bases from J, with 17 bases between. The CDR3 here is CASSFEFLRGDTEAFF. In DNA form, the CDR3 reads TGTGCCAGCAGCTTTGAATTTCTGCGGGGTGACACTGAAGCTTTCTTT.

The table lists this clone with a count of one. The rearrangement links TRBV10-2 to TRBJ2-7; 7 bases are a match to TRBD2. CDR1 and CDR2 (germline): WSHSY, SAAADI. The CDR3 covers 16 residues. V shed 0 bases, J shed 4 bases, and the junction held 9 bases outside the gene matches. The CDR3 reads CASSESGSGGAYEQYF. The CDR3 nucleotides read TGCGCCAGCAGTGAGTCTGGGTCGGGAGGTGCTTACGAGCAGTACTTC.

This CDR3 is CASSSRDRGWKDTQYF. The CDR3 bases are TGTGCCAGCAGCTCCCGGGACAGGGGGTGGAAAGATACGCAGTATTTT. The gene calls are TRBV7-9 and TRBJ2-3; 11 nucleotides agree with TRBD1. The CDR3 is 16 amino acids. Trimming cost V 4 bases and J 5 bases; bases outside gene matches: 8. From germline, CDR1 is SEHNR and CDR2 FQNEAQ (reference sequence).

The V and J genes are TRBV29-1 and TRBJ2-1, with TRBD2 identical over 8 bases. Trimming at V came to 4 bases and at J to 5 bases, leaving 10 bases not matched to a gene. CDR3 size: 15 residues. From germline, CDR1 is SQVTM and CDR2 ANQGSEA. The CDR3 nucleotides are TGCAGCGTTGCACGGGAGGGCCTTTTCGACAATGAGCAGTTCTTC. Translating gives CSVAREGLFDNEQFF.

This clone was seen just once. V and J are TRBV5-1 and TRBJ2-7, with a tentative D call TRBD2 (6 bases). Germline assignment: CDR1 SGHRS and CDR2 YFSETQ. Trimming stripped 1 base from V and 0 bases from J, with 11 bases between. This CDR3 has 15 amino acids. The CDR3 spells CASSLFSGSSYEQYF. The CDR3 DNA sequence: TGCGCCAGCAGCTTGTTTAGCGGCAGCTCCTACGAGCAGTACTTC.

This clone was observed a single time. The rearrangement links TRBV19 to TRBJ2-7; possible D gene TRBD2, 5 bases. The CDR3 totals 14 residues. Germline loops: CDR1 LNHDA, CDR2 SQIVND (reference sequence). The V and J ends lost 3 bases and 2 bases respectively, with 11 bases between them. CDR3 sequence (DNA): TGTGCCAGTAGTATTCCCGGAGGACCCTACGAGCAGTACTTC. This sequence encodes CASSIPGGPYEQYF.

This clone was seen a few times. The chain carries TRBV7-9 and TRBJ1-1, with D perhaps matching TRBD1 (6 bases). Germline V lookup: CDR1 SEHNR, CDR2 FQNEAQ (reference sequence). The CDR3 is made up of 16 amino acids. The germline V and J ends were trimmed by 5 bases and 0 bases, with 16 bases remaining between them. As DNA, the CDR3 is TGTGCCAGCAGCCCGCTCCTAGGGGGTGTGAACACTGAAGCTTTCTTT. It is translated as CASSPLLGGVNTEAFF.

The rearrangement uses TRBV11-3 and TRBJ2-7, with 14 bases aligning to TRBD2. CDR3 size: 14 residues. V dropped 5 bases and J dropped 5; count of bases not matched to a gene: 2. The germline V gene encodes CDR1 SGHNT and CDR2 YENEEA. The CDR3 loop is CASSPTSGRDEQYF. Written as DNA, the CDR3 is TGTGCCAGCAGCCCGACTAGCGGGAGGGACGAGCAGTACTTC.

This clone has a handful of counts. The CDR3 DNA reads as TGTGCCAGCAGTCCCTTGACAGCGCAGGCCACCTTC. It specifies CASSPLTAQATF. V and J are TRBV28 and TRBJ1-2; maybe TRBD1 (5 bases). From germline, CDR1 is MDHEN and CDR2 SYDVKM. The CDR3 spans 12 residues. V was clipped by 5 bases and J by 13 bases, with 17 bases between them.

This chain joins TRBV6-5 and TRBJ2-7; the D gene is possibly TRBD2 (7 bases). Trimming removed 8 bases from V and 4 bases from J, with 15 bases in between. The CDR3 contains 13 residues. Germline V CDR1 and CDR2: MNHEY, SVGAGI. The CDR3 nucleotides are TGTGCCAGCGGGAGGGCAGGGGAATACGAGCAGTACTTC. It encodes CASGRAGEYEQYF.

V and J are TRBV10-3 and TRBJ2-1, with D uncertain. The CDR3 is 15 amino acids. Germline lookup yields CDR1 ENHRY and CDR2 SYGVKD. V lost 3 bases, J lost 3 bases, and 12 bases lay in between. For the CDR3, the DNA is TGTGCCATCAGTGAAGTGGGCATCTTCTACAATGAGCAGTTCTTC. Its translation: CAISEVGIFYNEQFF.

V is TRBV5-1 and J is TRBJ2-3, with 10 bases fitting TRBD2. Germline V gene lookup returns CDR1 SGHRS and CDR2 YFSETQ. The CDR3 runs to 14 residues. V lost 3 bases and J lost 4; bases outside the gene matches: 2. The CDR3 DNA follows: TGCGCCAGCAGCTCTAGCGGGAGCGCAGATACGCAGTATTTT. It yields the protein CASSSSGSADTQYF. The complete variable domain, with remaining parts taken from reference TRBV5-1 and TRBJ2-3, reads KAGVTQTPRYLIKTRGQQVTLSCSPISGHRSVSWYQQTPGQGLQFLFEYFSETQRNKGNFPGRFSGRQFSNSRSEMNVSTLELGDSALYLCASSSSGSADTQYFGPGTRLTVL.

CDR3 nucleotide sequence: TGTGCCAGCAGCAAACCAGACAGGGACATTCAGTACTTC. This translates into CASSKPDRDIQYF. The chain uses TRBV21-1 and TRBJ2-4; TRBD1 is taken as the D call from the table, unchecked against the DNA. TRBV21-1 is listed as a pseudogene. There are 13 residues in the CDR3.

The chain employs TRBV9 and TRBJ2-3; 10 nucleotides match TRBD2. Germline lookup yields CDR1 SGDLS and CDR2 YYNGEE. The CDR3 is made up of 16 amino acids. Trimming took 4 bases from V and 2 from J; bases not matched to a gene: 7. The CDR3 nucleotides read TGTGCCAGCAGCAGAGGAGGGACTAGCGACACAGATACGCAGTATTTT. It codes for CASSRGGTSDTDTQYF.

V is TRBV7-9 and J is TRBJ2-1; 7 bases agree with TRBD1. CDR1 SEHNR and CDR2 FQNEAQ come from the germline V gene (reference sequence). The CDR3 spans 13 residues. Germline trimming cut 5 bases from V and 10 bases from J; bases unmatched to any gene: 8. The CDR3 DNA follows: TGTGCCAGCAGCGGGGGACAGCTCGACGAGCAGTTCTTC. This gives the protein CASSGGQLDEQFF.

The chain carries TRBV5-1 and TRBJ1-1, with TRBD1 matching over 7 bases. V dropped 0 bases and J dropped 10; count of bases not matched to a gene: 9. The CDR3 extends over 14 amino acids. From germline, CDR1 is SGHRS and CDR2 YFSETQ. In DNA, the CDR3 is TGCGCCAGCAGCTTGGATACCGCAGGGGGAATAGCTTTCTTT. As protein: CASSLDTAGGIAFF.

The rearrangement links TRBV6-4 to TRBJ1-4; D not certain. Trimming stripped 0 bases from V and 4 bases from J, with 15 bases between. Per the germline V gene, CDR1 is MRHNA and CDR2 is SNTAGT. The CDR3 spans 17 residues. DNA for the CDR3: TGTGCCAGCAGTGACTCTGAGGGCCTCCGGAGTAATGAAAAACTGTTTTTT. It is translated as CASSDSEGLRSNEKLFF.